This T cell receptor (beta chain) was retrieved from a study of cytomegalovirus exposure and HLA in healthy donors. General study results and limits: Sequencing depth across donors, presence/absence analyses assumed, was roughly uniform.

As regards this clone: Its matching antigen is unknown.

This PCR relied on a set of 60 Vbeta primers and 13 Jbeta primers. Original data processing: An analysis that came later counted roughly 80 million unique TCR beta chains, about 10 million shared. Using immunoSEQ multiplex PCR, the repertoire was profiled, and TCRdb retains in-frame clones only, with some absent. V and J calls and clone size are given by that table; D and trimming were obtained from the DNA. Of approximately 240,000 clones in the sample, approximately 84% were seen once. The V gene lost 7 bases and the J gene lost 1 base, with 11 bases spanning the gap. Germline values: CDR1 SGHRS, CDR2 YFSETQ. This CDR3 is built from 13 residues.

This TCR derives from a middle-aged woman in good health and CMV-seronegative. The specimen was PBMCs. The V call is TRBV5-1, the J call TRBJ2-5; maybe TRBD1 (6 bases). CDR3 coding DNA: TGCGCCAGCGCCGGACAGATCCAAGAGACCCAGTACTTC. It is translated as CASAGQIQETQYF.